One sample yielded the 6 T cell receptor beta chains listed below, sequenced in a study of T cell responses to AZD1222 COVID-19 vaccine. This table comes from immunoSEQ multiplex PCR, and its TCRdb copy is limited to in-frame clones, with some not included. Counted here are approximately 150,000 clones, 92% occurring once; the ten biggest clones make up roughly 0.98%. Sequenced here: peripheral blood, sampled 28 days after the second AZD1222 dose. These receptors all stem from an adult who received the AZD1222 COVID-19 vaccine.

This clone was seen a handful of times. The chain combines TRBV19 with TRBJ2-1; D gene ambiguous. CDR3 length equals 13 residues. V was shortened by 5 bases and J by 3 bases, with 8 bases between the two germline ends. In germline, CDR1 is LNHDA, CDR2 SQIVND (reference sequence). For the CDR3, the DNA is TGTGCCAGTAGTTTTGGCAGCTACAATGAGCAGTTCTTC. This encodes CASSFGSYNEQFF.

The rearrangement uses TRBV11-2 and TRBJ1-2, with D unclear. V lost 8 bases, J lost 4 bases, and 20 bases lay in between. CDR1 and CDR2 from the germline V gene are SGHAT and FQNNGV. The CDR3 is made up of 15 amino acids. The CDR3 DNA follows: TGTGCCAGCGACCCGAGTGGAGGGTCTGGCTATGGCTACACCTTC. Amino acids: CASDPSGGSGYGYTF.

This clone was detected only once. The chain links TRBV2 to TRBJ1-2; D not resolved. The V end lost 3 bases, the J end lost 4 bases, and 12 bases lay between the germline ends. From germline, CDR1 is SNHLY and CDR2 FYNNEI. This CDR3 has 14 amino acids. The CDR3 loop reads CASSEADRLYGYTF. CDR3 nucleotide sequence: TGTGCCAGCAGTGAGGCGGACCGACTCTATGGCTACACCTTC. Filled out from reference TRBV2 and TRBJ1-2, the complete variable domain reads EPEVTQTPSHQVTQMGQEVILRCVPISNHLYFYWYRQILGQKVEFLVSFYNNEISEKSEIFDDQFSVERPDGSNFTLKIRSTKLEDSAMYFCASSEADRLYGYTFGSGTRLTVV.

This chain connects TRBV6-5 to TRBJ1-2, with 8 bases matching TRBD1. Germline V gene data show CDR1 as MNHEY and CDR2 as SVGAGI. With V trimmed by 11 bases and J by 4 bases, 6 bases remained unmatched. The CDR3 runs 12 residues. The CDR3: CAGNTGGYGYTF. CDR3 sequence (DNA): TGTGCCGGCAATACAGGGGGCTATGGCTACACCTTC.

The chain couples TRBV3-1 (or the pseudogene TRBV3-2) to TRBJ2-2; 9 bases line up with TRBD1. CDR3 size: 24 residues. Germline loops: CDR1 LGHDT, CDR2 YNNKEL (reference sequence). With V trimmed by 4 bases and J by 0 bases, 27 bases remained unmatched. In DNA, the CDR3 is TGTGCCAGCAGCCCAGAGGACAGGGGAGGCTTGAGGCGGCACCCGCCCCCGAACACCGGGGAGCTGTTTTTT. Its protein product is CASSPEDRGGLRRHPPPNTGELFF.

This rearrangement joins TRBV19 to TRBJ2-7, with a possible D match to TRBD2 (5 bases). V was pared by 3 bases and J by 2 bases, with 14 bases between. Germline CDR1 reads LNHDA; CDR2 reads SQIVND (reference sequence). The CDR3 covers 15 residues. CDR3 protein: CASSIWFGEPYEQYF. The DNA of the CDR3 is TGTGCCAGTAGTATTTGGTTCGGGGAGCCCTACGAGCAGTACTTC.